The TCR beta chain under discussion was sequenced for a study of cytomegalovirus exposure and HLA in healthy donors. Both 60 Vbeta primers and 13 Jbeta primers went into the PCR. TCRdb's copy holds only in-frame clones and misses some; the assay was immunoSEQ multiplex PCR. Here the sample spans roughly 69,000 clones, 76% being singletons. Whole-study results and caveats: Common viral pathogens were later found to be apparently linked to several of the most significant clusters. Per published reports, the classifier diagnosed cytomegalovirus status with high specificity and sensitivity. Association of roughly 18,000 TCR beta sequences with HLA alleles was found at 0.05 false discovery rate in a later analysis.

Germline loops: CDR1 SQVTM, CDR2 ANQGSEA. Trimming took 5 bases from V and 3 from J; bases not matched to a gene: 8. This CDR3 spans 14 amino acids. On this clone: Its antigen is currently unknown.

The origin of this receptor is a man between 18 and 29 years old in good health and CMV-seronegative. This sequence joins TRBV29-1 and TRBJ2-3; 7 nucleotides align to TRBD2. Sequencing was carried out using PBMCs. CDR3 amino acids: CSVQGVRGTDTQYF. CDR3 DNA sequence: TGCAGCGTTCAAGGGGTGCGGGGGACAGATACGCAGTATTTT.